The following is a T cell receptor beta chain sequence with its context. The protocol was immunoSEQ multiplex PCR, while the TCRdb copy is restricted to in-frame clones and leaves out a portion. The sample records around 24,000 clones, around 86% being singletons. This record comes from a study of T cell changes during pregnancy in multiple sclerosis. The germline gives CDR1 MNHNY, CDR2 SVGAGI (reference sequence). V shed 5 bases, J shed 1 base, and the junction held 3 bases outside the gene matches. The CDR3 is made up of 14 amino acids. Sample: CD8+ T cells from peripheral blood mononuclear cells, taken in the first trimester of pregnancy. This clonotype was obtained from a female donor in good health, enrolled as a control in a pregnancy study. This chain uses TRBV6-6 with TRBJ2-7, with 9 bases that match TRBD2. The CDR3 sequence is CASSNLAGSYEQYF. DNA of the CDR3: TGTGCCAGCAGTAACCTAGCGGGGTCCTACGAGCAGTACTTC.